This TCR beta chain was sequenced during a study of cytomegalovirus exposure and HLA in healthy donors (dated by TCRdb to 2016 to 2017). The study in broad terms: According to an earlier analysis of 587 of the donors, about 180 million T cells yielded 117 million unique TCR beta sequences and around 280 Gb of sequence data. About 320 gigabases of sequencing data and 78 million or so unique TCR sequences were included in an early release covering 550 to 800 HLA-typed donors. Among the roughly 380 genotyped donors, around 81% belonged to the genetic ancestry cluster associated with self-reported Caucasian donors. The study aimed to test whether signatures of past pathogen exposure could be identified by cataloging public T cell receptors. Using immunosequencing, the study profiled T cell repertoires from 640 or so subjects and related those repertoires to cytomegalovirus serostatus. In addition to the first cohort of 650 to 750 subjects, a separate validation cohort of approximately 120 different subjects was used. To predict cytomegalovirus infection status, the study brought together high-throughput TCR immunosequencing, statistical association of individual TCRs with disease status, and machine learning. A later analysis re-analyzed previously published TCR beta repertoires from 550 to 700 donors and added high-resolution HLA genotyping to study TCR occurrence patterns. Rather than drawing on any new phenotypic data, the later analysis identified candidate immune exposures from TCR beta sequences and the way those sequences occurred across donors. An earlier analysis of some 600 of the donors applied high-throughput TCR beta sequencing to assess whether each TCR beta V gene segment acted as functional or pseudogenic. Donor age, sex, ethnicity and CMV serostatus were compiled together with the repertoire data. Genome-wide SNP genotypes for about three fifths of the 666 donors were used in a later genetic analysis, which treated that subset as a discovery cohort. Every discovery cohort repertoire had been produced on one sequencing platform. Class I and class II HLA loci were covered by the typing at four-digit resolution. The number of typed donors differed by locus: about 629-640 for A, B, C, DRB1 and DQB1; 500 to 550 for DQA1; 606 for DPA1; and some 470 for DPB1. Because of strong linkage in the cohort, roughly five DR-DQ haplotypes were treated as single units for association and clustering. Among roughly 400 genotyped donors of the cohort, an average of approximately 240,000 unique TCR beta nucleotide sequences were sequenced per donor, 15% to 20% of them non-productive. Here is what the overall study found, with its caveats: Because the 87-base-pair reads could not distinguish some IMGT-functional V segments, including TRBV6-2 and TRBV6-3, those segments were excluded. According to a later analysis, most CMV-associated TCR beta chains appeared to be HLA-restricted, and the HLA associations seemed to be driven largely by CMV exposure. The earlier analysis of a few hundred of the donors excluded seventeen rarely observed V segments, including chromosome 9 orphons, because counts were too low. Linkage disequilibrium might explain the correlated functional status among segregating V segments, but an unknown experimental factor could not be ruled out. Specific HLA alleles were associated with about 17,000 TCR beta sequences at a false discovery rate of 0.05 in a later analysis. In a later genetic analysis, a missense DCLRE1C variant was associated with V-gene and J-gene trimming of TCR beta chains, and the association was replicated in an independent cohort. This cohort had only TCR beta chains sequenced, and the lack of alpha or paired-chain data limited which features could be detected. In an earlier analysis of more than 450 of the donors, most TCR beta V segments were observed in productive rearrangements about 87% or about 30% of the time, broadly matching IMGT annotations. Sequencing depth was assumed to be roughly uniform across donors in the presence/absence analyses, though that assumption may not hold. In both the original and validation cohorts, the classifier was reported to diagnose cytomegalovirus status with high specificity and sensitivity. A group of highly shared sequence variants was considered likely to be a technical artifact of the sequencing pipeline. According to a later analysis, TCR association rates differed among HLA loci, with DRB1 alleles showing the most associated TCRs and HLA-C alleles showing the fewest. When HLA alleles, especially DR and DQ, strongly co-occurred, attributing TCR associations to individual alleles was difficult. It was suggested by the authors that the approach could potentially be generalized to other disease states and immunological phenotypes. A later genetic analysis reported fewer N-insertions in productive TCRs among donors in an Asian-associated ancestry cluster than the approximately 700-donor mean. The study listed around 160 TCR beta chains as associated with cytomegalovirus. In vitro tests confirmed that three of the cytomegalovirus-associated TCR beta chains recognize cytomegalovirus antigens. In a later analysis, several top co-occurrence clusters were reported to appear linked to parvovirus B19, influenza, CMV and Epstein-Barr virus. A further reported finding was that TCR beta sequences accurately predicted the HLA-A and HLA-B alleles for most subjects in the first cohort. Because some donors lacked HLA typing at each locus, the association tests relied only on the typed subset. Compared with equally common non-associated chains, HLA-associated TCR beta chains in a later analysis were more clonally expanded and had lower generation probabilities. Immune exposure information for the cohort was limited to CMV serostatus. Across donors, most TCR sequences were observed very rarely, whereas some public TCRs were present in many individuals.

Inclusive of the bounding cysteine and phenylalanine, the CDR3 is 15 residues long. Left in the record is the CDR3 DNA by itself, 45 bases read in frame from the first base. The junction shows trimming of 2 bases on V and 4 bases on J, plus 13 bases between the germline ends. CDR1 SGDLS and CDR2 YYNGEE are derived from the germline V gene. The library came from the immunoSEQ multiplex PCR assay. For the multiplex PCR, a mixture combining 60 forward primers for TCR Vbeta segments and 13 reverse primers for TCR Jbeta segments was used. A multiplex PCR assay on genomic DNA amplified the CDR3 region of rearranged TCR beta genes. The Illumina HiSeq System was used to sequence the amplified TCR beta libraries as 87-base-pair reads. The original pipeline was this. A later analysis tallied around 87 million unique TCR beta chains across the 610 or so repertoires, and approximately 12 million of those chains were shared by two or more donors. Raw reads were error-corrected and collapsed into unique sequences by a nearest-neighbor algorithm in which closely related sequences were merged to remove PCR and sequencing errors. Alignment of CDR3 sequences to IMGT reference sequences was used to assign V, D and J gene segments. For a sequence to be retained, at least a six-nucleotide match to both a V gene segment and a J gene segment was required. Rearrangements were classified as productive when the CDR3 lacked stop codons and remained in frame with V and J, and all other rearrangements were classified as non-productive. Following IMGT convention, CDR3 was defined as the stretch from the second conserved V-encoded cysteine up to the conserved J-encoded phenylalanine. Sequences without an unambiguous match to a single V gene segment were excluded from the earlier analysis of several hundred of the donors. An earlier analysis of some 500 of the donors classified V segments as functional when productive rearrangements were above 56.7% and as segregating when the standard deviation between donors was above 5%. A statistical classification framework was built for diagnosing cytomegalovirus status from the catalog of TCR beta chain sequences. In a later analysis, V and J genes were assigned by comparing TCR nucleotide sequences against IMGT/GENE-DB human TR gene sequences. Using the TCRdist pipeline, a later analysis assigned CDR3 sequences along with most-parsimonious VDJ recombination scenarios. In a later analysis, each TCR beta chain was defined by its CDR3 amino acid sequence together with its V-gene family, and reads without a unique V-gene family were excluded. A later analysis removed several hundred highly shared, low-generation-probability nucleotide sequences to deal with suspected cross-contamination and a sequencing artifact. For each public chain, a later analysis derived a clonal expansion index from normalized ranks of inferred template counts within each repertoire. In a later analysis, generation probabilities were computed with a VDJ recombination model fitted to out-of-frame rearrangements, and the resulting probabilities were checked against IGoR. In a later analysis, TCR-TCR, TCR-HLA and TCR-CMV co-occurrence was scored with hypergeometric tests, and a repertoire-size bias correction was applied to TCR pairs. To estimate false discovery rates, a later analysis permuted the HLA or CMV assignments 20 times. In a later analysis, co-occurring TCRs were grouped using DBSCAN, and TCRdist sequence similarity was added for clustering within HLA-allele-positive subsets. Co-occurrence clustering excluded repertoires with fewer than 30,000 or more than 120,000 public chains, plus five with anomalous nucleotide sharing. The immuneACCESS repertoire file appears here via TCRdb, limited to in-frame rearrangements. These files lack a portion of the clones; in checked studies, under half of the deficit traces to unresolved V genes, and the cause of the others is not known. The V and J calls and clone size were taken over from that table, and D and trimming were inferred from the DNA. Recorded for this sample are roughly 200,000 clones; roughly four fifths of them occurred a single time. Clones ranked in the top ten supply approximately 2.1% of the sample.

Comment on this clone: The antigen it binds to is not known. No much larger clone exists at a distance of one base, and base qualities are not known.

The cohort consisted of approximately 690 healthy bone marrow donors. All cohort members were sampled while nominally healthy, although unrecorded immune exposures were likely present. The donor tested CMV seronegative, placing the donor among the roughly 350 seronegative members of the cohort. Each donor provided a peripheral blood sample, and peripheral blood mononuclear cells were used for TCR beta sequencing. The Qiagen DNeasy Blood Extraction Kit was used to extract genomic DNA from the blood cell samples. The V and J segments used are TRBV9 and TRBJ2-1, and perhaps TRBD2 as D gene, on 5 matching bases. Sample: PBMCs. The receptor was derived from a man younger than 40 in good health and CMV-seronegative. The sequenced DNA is TGTGCCAGCAGCGTCGGGGAGTCCTATTACAATGAGCAGTTCTTC. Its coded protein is CASSVGESYYNEQFF.